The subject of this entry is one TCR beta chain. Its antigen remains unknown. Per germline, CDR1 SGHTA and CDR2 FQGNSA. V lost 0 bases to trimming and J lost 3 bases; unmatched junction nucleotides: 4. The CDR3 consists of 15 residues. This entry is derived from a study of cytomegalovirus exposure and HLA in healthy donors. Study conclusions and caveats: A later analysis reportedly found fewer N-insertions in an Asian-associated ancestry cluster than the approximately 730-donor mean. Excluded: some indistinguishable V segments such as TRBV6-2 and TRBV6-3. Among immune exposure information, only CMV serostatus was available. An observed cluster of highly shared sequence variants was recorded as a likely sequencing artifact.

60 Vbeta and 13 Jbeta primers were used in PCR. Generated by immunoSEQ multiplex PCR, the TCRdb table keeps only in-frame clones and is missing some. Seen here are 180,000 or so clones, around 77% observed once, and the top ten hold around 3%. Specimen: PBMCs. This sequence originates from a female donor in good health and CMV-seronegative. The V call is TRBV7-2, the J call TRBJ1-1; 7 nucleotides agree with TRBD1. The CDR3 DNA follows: TGTGCCAGCAGCTTAGCTCTAGGGGGCGACACTGAAGCTTTCTTT. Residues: CASSLALGGDTEAFF.